The entry below describes one T cell receptor beta chain. What it recognizes is unknown. Template-switching 5'RACE yielded the TCR cDNA; a universal primer site and UMIs were added in the process. A single record per CDR3 protein comes from TCRdb applying MiXCR to the 5' RACE reads. The profile shows a few hundred thousand distinct CDR3 sequences, approximately 12% of them singletons. The record originates from a study of T cells after yellow fever vaccination. Findings and caveats of the study: The CD4 compartment and the CD8 compartment contained a small share of clonotypes in common.

Germline loops: CDR1 SGHRS, CDR2 YFSETQ. The CDR3 loop spans 17 amino acids. The V gene lost 0 bases and the J gene lost 0 bases, with 15 bases spanning the gap. V usage is TRBV5-1 and J usage is TRBJ1-1, with D possibly TRBD1 on 6 matching bases. This clonotype was obtained from a man between 18 and 29 years old who received the YFV17D yellow fever vaccine. The material sequenced was CD4+ T cells sorted from PBMCs, taken 15 days after the yellow fever booster vaccination. CDR3 DNA: TGCGCCAGCAGCTTGGCTGGGGGCCGAGGCATGAACACTGAAGCTTTCTTT. Translated: CASSLAGGRGMNTEAFF.